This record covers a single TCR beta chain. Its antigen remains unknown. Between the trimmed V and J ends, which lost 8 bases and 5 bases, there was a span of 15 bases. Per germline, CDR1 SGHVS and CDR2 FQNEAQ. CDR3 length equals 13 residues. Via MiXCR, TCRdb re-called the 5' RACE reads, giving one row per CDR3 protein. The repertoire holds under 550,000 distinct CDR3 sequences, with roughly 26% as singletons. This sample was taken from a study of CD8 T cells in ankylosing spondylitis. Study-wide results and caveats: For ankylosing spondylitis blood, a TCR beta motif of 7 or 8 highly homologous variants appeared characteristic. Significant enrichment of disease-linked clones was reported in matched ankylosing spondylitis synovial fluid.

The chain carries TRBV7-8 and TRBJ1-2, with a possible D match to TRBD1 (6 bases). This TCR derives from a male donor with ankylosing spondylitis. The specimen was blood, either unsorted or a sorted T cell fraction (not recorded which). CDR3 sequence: CASSGGGIYGYTF. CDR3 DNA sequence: TGTGCCAGCTCGGGGGGCGGGATTTATGGCTACACCTTC.